Each of the 17 T cell receptor beta chains below was sequenced from the same sample in a study of Ad26.COV2.S vaccination and SARS-CoV-2 variants. This sample's treatment: some 19 received Ad26.COV2.S at low or high dose, single or two shots; roughly five received placebo; per-sample allocation not given. Samples were taken on day 63 after the first vaccine or placebo injection. Clones were sequenced by immunoSEQ multiplex PCR, and TCRdb holds only the in-frame ones, with some missing. The sample has 300,000 to 400,000 clones; roughly 90% are singletons. The sample consisted of peripheral blood, taken in a trial of Ad26.COV2.S vaccine versus placebo. The source of these receptors is a person aged 18-65 years who received the Ad26.COV2.S COVID-19 vaccine or a placebo.

V and J are TRBV5-5 and TRBJ1-2; 7 bases are shared with TRBD1. CDR3 length equals 15 residues. Per the germline V gene, CDR1 is SGHKS and CDR2 is YYEKEE (reference sequence). The J segment lost 4 bases and the V segment lost 4 bases, leaving 10 bases of the junction unmatched. For the CDR3, the DNA is TGTGCCAGCAGCGAGCAGCCGGGACAGATCTATGGCTACACCTTC. Translated, it gives CASSEQPGQIYGYTF.

V is TRBV4-1 and J is TRBJ1-1, with D unclear. Trimming cost V 1 base and J 3 bases, with 6 bases left between them. Germline V gene data show CDR1 as MGHRA and CDR2 as YSYEKL. The CDR3 extends over 13 amino acids. CDR3 DNA sequence: TGCGCCAGCAGCCAAGTCTTAGACACTGAAGCTTTCTTT. This sequence encodes CASSQVLDTEAFF.

The gene calls are TRBV7-3 and TRBJ1-6, with 7 positions matching TRBD1. Looked up from germline, CDR1 is SGHTA and CDR2 is FQGTGA. The CDR3 is 14 amino acids. V gave up 5 bases and J gave up 6 bases; unmatched junction bases: 4. The CDR3 here is CASSTTGSNSPLHF. Here the CDR3 DNA reads TGTGCCAGCAGCACGACAGGGTCTAATTCACCCCTCCACTTT. The full variable domain, rest sourced from reference TRBV7-3 and TRBJ1-6, is GAGVSQTPSNKVTEKGKYVELRCDPISGHTALYWYRQSLGQGPEFLIYFQGTGAADDSGLPNDRFFAVRPEGSVSTLKIQRTERGDSAVYLCASSTTGSNSPLHFGNGTRLTVT.

This chain uses TRBV5-1 with TRBJ1-1; D remains unclear. V lost 2 bases and J lost 8, with 13 bases in between. CDR3 length: 13 amino acids. Germline assignment: CDR1 SGHRS and CDR2 YFSETQ. CDR3 DNA: TGCGCCAGCAGCTTAGAATCTGGGCCGGAAGCTTTCTTT. Residues: CASSLESGPEAFF.

V is TRBV5-1 and J is TRBJ2-3, with 9 bases that match TRBD2. V shed 4 bases and J 6 bases; nucleotides not matched to a gene: 9. CDR1 and CDR2 from the germline V gene are SGHRS and YFSETQ. The CDR3 runs to 15 residues. CDR3 sequence reads: CASSLIGLAMDTQYF. The CDR3 coding sequence is TGCGCCAGCAGCCTGATCGGACTAGCGATGGATACGCAGTATTTT.

J is TRBJ1-6 and V is TRBV18, with 9 nucleotides matching TRBD1. Germline V gene lookup returns CDR1 KGHSH and CDR2 LQKENI. The CDR3 contains 17 residues. The junction had 10 bases not matched to a gene; V was cut back by 3 bases and J by 7 bases. The CDR3 spells CASSPLAHGTGNSPLHF. Here the CDR3 DNA reads TGTGCCAGCTCACCCTTGGCCCACGGGACAGGGAATTCACCCCTCCACTTT.

The V and J genes are TRBV10-3 and TRBJ2-3, with D uncertain. From germline, CDR1 is ENHRY and CDR2 SYGVKD. V dropped 8 bases and J dropped 3 bases, with 15 bases sitting between them. The CDR3 has 14 residues. The CDR3 region is CAISATVVTDTQYF. CDR3 coding DNA: TGTGCCATCTCAGCAACAGTCGTGACAGATACGCAGTATTTT.

V gene TRBV2 combines with J gene TRBJ2-7; TRBD1 agrees at 8 bases. CDR1 and CDR2 from the germline V gene are SNHLY and FYNNEI. Unmatched junction bases numbered 6, after V lost 7 bases and J lost 4 bases. There are 13 residues in the CDR3. CDR3 coding DNA: TGTGCCAGCACTCCCAGGGGGCGATACGAGCAGTACGTC. The encoded protein is CASTPRGRYEQYV.

The chain employs TRBV7-2 and TRBJ1-1, with a tentative D call TRBD1 (5 bases). The V end lost 5 bases, the J end lost 0 bases, and 16 bases lay between the germline ends. The CDR3 is made up of 16 amino acids. Germline V CDR1 and CDR2: SGHTA, FQGNSA. The CDR3 sequence: CASSLLPLGVNTEAFF. The DNA for the CDR3 is TGTGCCAGCAGCCTACTCCCCCTGGGGGTGAACACTGAAGCTTTCTTT.

J is TRBJ2-2 and V is TRBV18, with unresolved D. Trimming took 0 bases from V and 6 from J, leaving 2 bases between them. CDR3 length equals 12 residues. CDR1 and CDR2 (germline): KGHSH, LQKENI. The CDR3 sequence is CASSPPSGELFF. CDR3 bases: TGTGCCAGCTCACCACCCTCCGGGGAGCTGTTTTTT.

This rearrangement joins TRBV27 to TRBJ2-6; perhaps TRBD1 as D (6 bases). Trimming removed 3 bases from V and 0 bases from J, with 12 bases in between. Germline-derived CDR1 and CDR2 are MNHEY and SMNVEV (reference sequence). This CDR3 spans 17 amino acids. CDR3 coding DNA: TGTGCCAGCAGTTTGTACGGACAGAGCTCTGGGGCCAACGTCCTGACTTTC. Its protein is CASSLYGQSSGANVLTF.

The chain has TRBV10-3 and TRBJ1-1, with D possibly being TRBD1 (6 bases). CDR3 length: 17 residues. The V end lost 3 bases, the J end lost 0 bases, and 17 bases lay between the germline ends. Germline CDR1 ENHRY, CDR2 SYGVKD. In DNA, the CDR3 is TGTGCCATCAGTGATTACAGGGCCCAATACATGAACACTGAAGCTTTCTTT. Its translation is CAISDYRAQYMNTEAFF.

This chain joins TRBV2 and TRBJ1-5; no definite D call. The CDR3 runs to 15 residues. V shed 1 base and J shed 3 bases, with 10 bases lying between them. The germline CDR1 and CDR2 sequences are SNHLY and FYNNEI. This CDR3 is CASSEDGLYNQPQHF. CDR3 sequence (DNA): TGTGCCAGCAGTGAAGATGGATTGTACAATCAGCCCCAGCATTTT.

V is TRBV28 and J is TRBJ2-7; D possibly uses TRBD1 or TRBD2 (6 bases each). Germline CDR1 is MDHEN and CDR2 is SYDVKM. V lost 11 bases, J lost 2 bases, and 19 bases lay in between. The CDR3 extends over 14 amino acids. CDR3 DNA: TGTGCCTCAAGGGGGGACGGAGAGCCCTACGAGCAGTACGTC. Amino acid sequence: CASRGDGEPYEQYV.

The chain combines TRBV15 with TRBJ2-7; D might be TRBD1 (5 bases). Germline CDR1 and CDR2: LNHNV and YYDKDF (reference sequence). The CDR3 sequence is 17 residues long. The germline V and J ends were trimmed by 3 bases and 0 bases, with 18 bases remaining between them. DNA for the CDR3: TGTGCCACCAGCAGCCAATGGGTTGGGGCAGCCTCCTACGAGCAGTACTTC. This sequence encodes CATSSQWVGAASYEQYF.

The gene calls are TRBV9 and TRBJ1-1; TRBD1 matches at 12 bases. CDR1 SGDLS and CDR2 YYNGEE come from the germline V gene. This CDR3 is 16 amino acids long. The junction had 5 bases not matched to a gene; V was cut back by 0 bases and J by 5 bases. The CDR3 spells CASSVGDRGRRTEAFF. CDR3 DNA: TGTGCCAGCAGCGTAGGGGACAGGGGGCGGAGGACTGAAGCTTTCTTT.

V is TRBV4-1 and J is TRBJ1-5; D gene unclear. The CDR3 extends over 15 amino acids. With 0 bases removed from V and 6 bases from J, the gap between germline ends came to 12 bases. Germline lookup yields CDR1 MGHRA and CDR2 YSYEKL. CDR3 DNA sequence: TGCGCCAGCAGCCAAGATTCGGGAGAAGTTCAGCCCCAGCATTTT. Amino acids: CASSQDSGEVQPQHF.